This T cell receptor (beta chain) comes out of a study of blood T cell repertoires in COVID-19. Across the study: Collection of acute and convalescent COVID-19 samples took place in the United States, Italy and Spain. From T cells, B-cell-depleted T cells, or PBMCs came the material, which was cDNA or gDNA.

The germline V gene encodes CDR1 LNHDA and CDR2 SQIVND (reference sequence). Trimming took 9 bases from V and 2 from J; bases not matched to a gene: 9. The CDR3 spans 14 residues. Authors' data handling: Amplification from reference gene primers served as the basis for estimated nucleated cell counts. Assay: immunoSEQ multiplex PCR; the TCRdb copy retains only in-frame clones and omits some. Clone size and V and J calls were adopted from that table, with D and trimming inferred from the DNA. The sample has 130,000 to 150,000 clones, approximately 80% seen once; the top ten hold more than 8.5%. Material: peripheral blood. This TCR was sampled from a man between 60 and 75 years old with active or convalescent COVID-19. This sequence joins TRBV19 and TRBJ2-7; 8 bases agree with TRBD1. For the CDR3, the DNA is TGTGCCAGCCGACCGGACAGGGCACCCTACGAGCAGTACTTC. It codes for CASRPDRAPYEQYF.